Presented here are 10 T cell receptor beta chains from one specimen sequenced in a study of Tregs in tolerant kidney transplant recipients. Method: immunoSEQ multiplex PCR; TCRdb's copy keeps in-frame clones and lacks some. The data hold about 120,000 clones, with about 90% observed a single time. The sample taken for sequencing was CD4+ T cells from blood. The receptor source for this set is a human donor in good health.

The chain links TRBV5-1 to TRBJ2-7; maybe TRBD2 (6 bases). Trimming removed 4 bases at V and 3 bases at J, with 14 bases between. The CDR3 has 14 residues. Germline assignment: CDR1 SGHRS and CDR2 YFSETQ. The CDR3, as DNA: TGCGCCAGCAGCGGAGGGATGGAGTACTACGAGCAGTACTTC. Its translation: CASSGGMEYYEQYF.

The V and J genes are TRBV4-1 and TRBJ1-1; D unclear. Germline loops: CDR1 MGHRA, CDR2 YSYEKL. This CDR3 contains 14 residues. The ends were cut back, 4 bases at V and 0 bases at J, with 9 bases in the middle. The CDR3 coding sequence is TGCGCCAGCAGCCGAAGCCTAATGAACACTGAAGCTTTCTTT. As protein: CASSRSLMNTEAFF.

This chain connects TRBV6-1 to TRBJ2-7, with D unclear. The CDR3 has 13 residues. The V gene's germline CDR1 is MNHNS and CDR2 SASEGT. V lost 2 bases and J lost 5, with 10 bases in between. The CDR3 nucleotides are TGTGCCAGCAGTGAAATCAGCAGCCACGAGCAGTACTTC. Its translation: CASSEISSHEQYF.

The chain carries TRBV7-9 and TRBJ2-5; 12 bases are shared with TRBD2. Germline V gene lookup returns CDR1 SEHNR and CDR2 FQNEAQ (reference sequence). This CDR3 spans 15 amino acids. Trimming removed 2 bases from V and 2 bases from J; junction bases left unmatched: 0. CDR3 nucleotide sequence: TGTGCCAGCAGCTTAACTAGCGGGAGGCAAGAGACCCAGTACTTC. It translates to CASSLTSGRQETQYF. Drawing the rest from reference TRBV7-9 and TRBJ2-5, the complete variable domain is DTGVSQNPRHKITKRGQNVTFRCDPISEHNRLYWYRQTLGQGPEFLTYFQNEAQLEKSRLLSDRFSAERPKGSFSTLEIQRTEQGDSAMYLCASSLTSGRQETQYFGPGTRLLVL.

The V and J genes are TRBV7-3 and TRBJ2-3, with a weak D call TRBD2 (5 bases). The V end was cut by 5 bases, the J end by 6 bases, with 18 bases between. Germline values: CDR1 SGHTA, CDR2 FQGTGA. This CDR3 is 15 amino acids long. This CDR3 reads CASSPSSPYRDTQYF. The CDR3 DNA sequence: TGTGCCAGCAGCCCCTCTAGCCCCTACCGGGATACGCAGTATTTT.

V is TRBV7-9 and J is TRBJ1-3, with TRBD1 matching 8 bases. The CDR3 has 15 residues. CDR1 SEHNR and CDR2 FQNEAQ come from the germline V gene (reference sequence). V gave up 5 bases and J gave up 3 bases; unmatched junction bases: 6. The CDR3 is CASSDTGGSGNTIYF. CDR3 DNA: TGTGCCAGCAGCGACACAGGGGGAAGTGGAAACACCATATATTTT.

The chain joins TRBV29-1 to TRBJ2-2; 9 nucleotides align to TRBD1. V trimming: 5 bases; J trimming: 4 bases; junction bases outside the gene matches: 11. The CDR3 loop spans 16 amino acids. Germline assignment: CDR1 SQVTM and CDR2 ANQGSEA. This CDR3 is CSVKITGGAGTGELFF. As DNA, the CDR3 is TGCAGCGTTAAAATAACAGGGGGCGCGGGCACCGGGGAGCTGTTTTTT.

This chain uses TRBV15 with TRBJ2-5; 9 bases match TRBD2. Germline-derived CDR1 and CDR2 are LNHNV and YYDKDF (reference sequence). This CDR3 contains 15 residues. The J segment lost 4 bases and the V segment lost 5 bases, leaving 8 bases of the junction unmatched. CDR3 sequence: CATSPGGGGGETQYF. CDR3 bases: TGTGCCACCAGCCCTGGGGGCGGGGGGGGAGAGACCCAGTACTTC.

This chain links TRBV7-3 with TRBJ2-6; 10 bases map to TRBD1. The CDR3 is 17 residues long. Germline values: CDR1 SGHTA, CDR2 FQGTGA. The V gene end was trimmed by 7 bases and the J gene end by 2 bases; junction bases not matched to a gene: 8. The CDR3, as DNA: TGTGCCAGCAAACCGGGACAGGGGCGGACTGGGGCCAACGTCCTGACTTTC. Translated, it gives CASKPGQGRTGANVLTF.

The V call is TRBV7-3, the J call TRBJ2-2; no firm D call. The CDR3 extends over 12 amino acids. The V end lost 5 bases, the J end lost 6 bases, and 7 bases lay between the germline ends. CDR1 and CDR2 (germline): SGHTA, FQGTGA. The CDR3 DNA reads as TGTGCCAGCAGCCCTAGGGCCGGGGAGCTGTTTTTT. It yields the protein CASSPRAGELFF.